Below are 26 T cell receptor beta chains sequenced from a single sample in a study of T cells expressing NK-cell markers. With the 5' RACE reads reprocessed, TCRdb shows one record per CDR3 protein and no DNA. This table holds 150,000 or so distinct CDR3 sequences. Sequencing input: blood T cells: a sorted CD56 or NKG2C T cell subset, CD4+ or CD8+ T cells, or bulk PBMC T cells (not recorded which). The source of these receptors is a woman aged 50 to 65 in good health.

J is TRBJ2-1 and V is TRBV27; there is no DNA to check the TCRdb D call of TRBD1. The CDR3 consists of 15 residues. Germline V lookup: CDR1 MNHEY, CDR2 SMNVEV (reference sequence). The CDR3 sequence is CASSLGPYSGNEQFF.

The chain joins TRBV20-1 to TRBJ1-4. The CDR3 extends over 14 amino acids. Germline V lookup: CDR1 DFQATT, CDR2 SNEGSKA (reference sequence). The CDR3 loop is CSARPRQGSEKLFF.

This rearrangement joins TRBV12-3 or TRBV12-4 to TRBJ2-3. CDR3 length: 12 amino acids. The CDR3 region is CASSFSWDTQYF.

CDR3 protein: CASSQGGPRGYTF. The rearrangement joins TRBV4-1 to TRBJ1-2. The CDR3 is made up of 13 amino acids. Germline V CDR1 and CDR2: MGHRA, YSYEKL.

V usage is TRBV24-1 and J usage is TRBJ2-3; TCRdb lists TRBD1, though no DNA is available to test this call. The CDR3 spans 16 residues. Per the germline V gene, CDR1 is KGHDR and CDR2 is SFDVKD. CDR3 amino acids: CATSGTDYVSTDTQYF.

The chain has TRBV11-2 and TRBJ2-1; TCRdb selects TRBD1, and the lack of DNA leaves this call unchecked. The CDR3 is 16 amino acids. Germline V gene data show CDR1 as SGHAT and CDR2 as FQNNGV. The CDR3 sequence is CASSWGGFLLYNEQFF.

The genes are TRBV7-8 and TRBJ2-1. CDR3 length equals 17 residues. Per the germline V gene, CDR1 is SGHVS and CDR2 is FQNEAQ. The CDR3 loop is CASSSAGIFSSYNEQFF.

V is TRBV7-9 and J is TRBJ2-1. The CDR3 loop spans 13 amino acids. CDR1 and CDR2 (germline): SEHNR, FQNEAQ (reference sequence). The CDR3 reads CASSLVEDAEQFF.

This chain's CDR3 is CASSSWGGAFEETQYF. The chain uses TRBV11-2 and TRBJ2-5; the D call of TRBD1 rests on TCRdb alone, since no DNA is present to check it. Germline V gene lookup returns CDR1 SGHAT and CDR2 FQNNGV. The CDR3 has 16 amino acids.

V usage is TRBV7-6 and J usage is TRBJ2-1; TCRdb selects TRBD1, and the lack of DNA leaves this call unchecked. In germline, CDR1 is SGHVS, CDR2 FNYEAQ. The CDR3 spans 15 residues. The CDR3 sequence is CASSLGSGTRDEQFF. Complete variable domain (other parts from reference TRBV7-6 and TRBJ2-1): GAGVSQSPRYKVTKRGQDVALRCDPISGHVSLYWYRQALGQGPEFLTYFNYEAQQDKSGLPNDRFSAERPEGSISTLTIQRTEQRDSAMYRCASSLGSGTRDEQFFGPGTRLTVL.

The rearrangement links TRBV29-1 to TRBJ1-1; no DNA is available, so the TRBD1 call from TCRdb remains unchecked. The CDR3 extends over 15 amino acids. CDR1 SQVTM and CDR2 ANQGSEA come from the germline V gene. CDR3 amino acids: CSVEGDRGLDTEAFF.

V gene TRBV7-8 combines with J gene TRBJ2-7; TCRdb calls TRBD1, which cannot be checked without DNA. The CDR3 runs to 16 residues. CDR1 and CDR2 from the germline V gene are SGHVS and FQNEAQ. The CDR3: CASSVKQGGTPYEQYF.

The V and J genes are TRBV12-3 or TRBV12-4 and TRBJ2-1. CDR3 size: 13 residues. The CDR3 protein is CASSWTPTYEQFF.

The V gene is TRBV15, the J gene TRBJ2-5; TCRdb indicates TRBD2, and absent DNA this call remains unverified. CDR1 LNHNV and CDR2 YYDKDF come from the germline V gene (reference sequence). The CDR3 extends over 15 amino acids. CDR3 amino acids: CATSRSTRPRETQYF.

The CDR3 here is CASSPLRVEQFF. The V call is TRBV12-3 or TRBV12-4, the J call TRBJ2-1; TCRdb gives TRBD2 as the D gene, but with no DNA this cannot be confirmed. The CDR3 runs 12 residues.

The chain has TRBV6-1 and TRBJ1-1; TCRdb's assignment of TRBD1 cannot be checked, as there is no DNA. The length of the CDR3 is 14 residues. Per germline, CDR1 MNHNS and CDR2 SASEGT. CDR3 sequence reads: CASSKKGAGTEAFF.

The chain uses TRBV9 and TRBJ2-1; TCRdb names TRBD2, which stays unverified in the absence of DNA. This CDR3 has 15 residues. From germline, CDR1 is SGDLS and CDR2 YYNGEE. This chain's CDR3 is CASSDPGLPYNEQFF.

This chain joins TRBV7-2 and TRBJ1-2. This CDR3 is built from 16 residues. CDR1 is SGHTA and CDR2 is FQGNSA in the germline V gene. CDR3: CASSTSPGQDNYGYTF. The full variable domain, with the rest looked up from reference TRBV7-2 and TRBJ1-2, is GAGVSQSPSNKVTEKGKDVELRCDPISGHTALYWYRQSLGQGLEFLIYFQGNSAPDKSGLPSDRFSAERTGGSVSTLTIQRTQQEDSAVYLCASSTSPGQDNYGYTFGSGTRLTVV.

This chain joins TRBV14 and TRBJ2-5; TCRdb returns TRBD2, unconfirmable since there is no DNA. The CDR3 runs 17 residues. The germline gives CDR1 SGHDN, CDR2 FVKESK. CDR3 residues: CASSPRLAGDFTETQYF.

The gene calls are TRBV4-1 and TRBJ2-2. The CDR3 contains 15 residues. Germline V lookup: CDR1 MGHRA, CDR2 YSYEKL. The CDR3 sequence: CASSQGSTNTGELFF.

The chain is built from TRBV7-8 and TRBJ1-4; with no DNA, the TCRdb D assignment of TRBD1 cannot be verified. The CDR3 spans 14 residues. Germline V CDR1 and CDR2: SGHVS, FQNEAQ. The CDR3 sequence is CASSPDRANEKLFF.

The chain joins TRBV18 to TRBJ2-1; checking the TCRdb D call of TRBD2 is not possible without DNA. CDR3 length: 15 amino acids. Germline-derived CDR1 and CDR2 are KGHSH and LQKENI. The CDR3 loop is CASSPPSGSYNEQFF.

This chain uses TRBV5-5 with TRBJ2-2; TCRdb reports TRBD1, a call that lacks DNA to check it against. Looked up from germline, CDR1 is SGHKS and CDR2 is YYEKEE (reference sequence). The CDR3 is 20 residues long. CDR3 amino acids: CASSSLLQTGLILNTGELFF.

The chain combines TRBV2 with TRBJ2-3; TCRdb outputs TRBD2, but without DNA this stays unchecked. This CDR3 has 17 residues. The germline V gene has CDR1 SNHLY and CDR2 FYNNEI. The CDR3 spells CASNSGLAGGNTDTQYF. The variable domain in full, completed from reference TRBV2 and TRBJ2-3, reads EPEVTQTPSHQVTQMGQEVILRCVPISNHLYFYWYRQILGQKVEFLVSFYNNEISEKSEIFDDQFSVERPDGSNFTLKIRSTKLEDSAMYFCASNSGLAGGNTDTQYFGPGTRLTVL.

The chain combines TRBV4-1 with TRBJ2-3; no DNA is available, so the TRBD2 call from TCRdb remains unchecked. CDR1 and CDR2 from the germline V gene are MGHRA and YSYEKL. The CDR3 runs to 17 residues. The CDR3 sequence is CASSPFTSGSSTDTQYF.

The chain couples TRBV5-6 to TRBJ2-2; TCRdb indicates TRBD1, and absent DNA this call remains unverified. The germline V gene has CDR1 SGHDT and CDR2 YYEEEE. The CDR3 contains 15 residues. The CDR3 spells CASSLGTDNTGELFF.